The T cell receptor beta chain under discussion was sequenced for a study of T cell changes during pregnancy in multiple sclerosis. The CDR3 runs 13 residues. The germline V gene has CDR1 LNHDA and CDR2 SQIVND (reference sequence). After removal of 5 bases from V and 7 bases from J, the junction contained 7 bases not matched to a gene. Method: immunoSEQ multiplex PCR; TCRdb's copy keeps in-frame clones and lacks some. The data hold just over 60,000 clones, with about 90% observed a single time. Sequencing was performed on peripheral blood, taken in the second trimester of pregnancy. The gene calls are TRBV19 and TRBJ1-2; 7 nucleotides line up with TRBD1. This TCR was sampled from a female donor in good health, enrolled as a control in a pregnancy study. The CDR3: CASSVTGEGGYTF. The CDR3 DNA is TGTGCCAGTAGTGTCACAGGGGAAGGTGGCTACACCTTC.